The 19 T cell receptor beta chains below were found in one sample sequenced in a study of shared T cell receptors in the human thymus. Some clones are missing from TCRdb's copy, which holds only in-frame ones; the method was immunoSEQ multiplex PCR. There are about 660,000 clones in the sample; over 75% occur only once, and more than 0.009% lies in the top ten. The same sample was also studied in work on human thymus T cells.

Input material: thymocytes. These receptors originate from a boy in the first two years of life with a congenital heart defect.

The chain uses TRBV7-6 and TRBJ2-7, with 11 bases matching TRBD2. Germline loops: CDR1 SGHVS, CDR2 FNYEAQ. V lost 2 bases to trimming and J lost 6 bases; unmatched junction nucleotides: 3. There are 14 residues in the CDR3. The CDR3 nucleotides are TGTGCCAGCAGCTTACGACTAGCGGGATGCGAGCAGTACTTC. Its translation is CASSLRLAGCEQYF.

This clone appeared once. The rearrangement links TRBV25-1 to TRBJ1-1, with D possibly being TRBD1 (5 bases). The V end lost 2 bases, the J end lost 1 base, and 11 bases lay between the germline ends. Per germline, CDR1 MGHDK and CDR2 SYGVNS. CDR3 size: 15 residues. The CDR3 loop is CASSEPRARNTEAFF. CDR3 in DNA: TGTGCCAGCAGTGAACCCAGGGCACGGAACACTGAAGCTTTCTTT.

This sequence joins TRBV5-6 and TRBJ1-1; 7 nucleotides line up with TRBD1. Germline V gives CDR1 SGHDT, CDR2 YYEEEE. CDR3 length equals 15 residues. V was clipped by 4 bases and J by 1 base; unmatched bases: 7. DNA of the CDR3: TGTGCCAGCAGCACACGGACAGGAAGGAACACTGAAGCTTTCTTT. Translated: CASSTRTGRNTEAFF. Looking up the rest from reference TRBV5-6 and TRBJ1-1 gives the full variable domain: DAGVTQSPTHLIKTRGQQVTLRCSPKSGHDTVSWYQQALGQGPQFIFQYYEEEERQRGNFPDRFSGHQFPNYSSELNVNALLLGDSALYLCASSTRTGRNTEAFFGQGTRLTVV.

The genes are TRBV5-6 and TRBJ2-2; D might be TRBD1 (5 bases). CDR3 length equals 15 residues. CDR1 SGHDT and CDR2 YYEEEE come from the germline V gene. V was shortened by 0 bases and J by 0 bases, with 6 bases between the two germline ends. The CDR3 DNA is TGTGCCAGCAGCTTGGAGGGGCCGAACACCGGGGAGCTGTTTTTT. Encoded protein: CASSLEGPNTGELFF.

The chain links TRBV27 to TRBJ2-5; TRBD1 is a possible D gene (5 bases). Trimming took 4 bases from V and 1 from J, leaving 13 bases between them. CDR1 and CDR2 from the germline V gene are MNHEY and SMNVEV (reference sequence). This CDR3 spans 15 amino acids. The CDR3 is CASSSHPRAQETQYF. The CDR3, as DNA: TGTGCCAGCAGTTCCCACCCCAGGGCCCAAGAGACCCAGTACTTC.

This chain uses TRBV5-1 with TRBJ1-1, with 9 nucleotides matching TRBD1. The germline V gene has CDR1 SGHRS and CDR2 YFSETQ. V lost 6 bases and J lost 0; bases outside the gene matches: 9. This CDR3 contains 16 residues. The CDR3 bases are TGCGCCAGCACCCCCCGGGACAGGGCACTGAACACTGAAGCTTTCTTT. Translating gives CASTPRDRALNTEAFF.

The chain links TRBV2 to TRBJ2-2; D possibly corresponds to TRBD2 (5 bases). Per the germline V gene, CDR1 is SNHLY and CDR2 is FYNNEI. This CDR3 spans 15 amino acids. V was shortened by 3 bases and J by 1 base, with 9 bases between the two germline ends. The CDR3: CASSERAVNTGELFF. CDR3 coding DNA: TGTGCCAGCAGTGAGAGGGCGGTGAACACCGGGGAGCTGTTTTTT.

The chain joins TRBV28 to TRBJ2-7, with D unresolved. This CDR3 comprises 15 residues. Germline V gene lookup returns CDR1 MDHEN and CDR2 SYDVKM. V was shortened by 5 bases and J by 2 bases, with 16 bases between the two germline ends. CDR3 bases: TGTGCCAGCAGTACGCGACATGGTTCCGCCTACGAGCAGTACTTC. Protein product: CASSTRHGSAYEQYF.

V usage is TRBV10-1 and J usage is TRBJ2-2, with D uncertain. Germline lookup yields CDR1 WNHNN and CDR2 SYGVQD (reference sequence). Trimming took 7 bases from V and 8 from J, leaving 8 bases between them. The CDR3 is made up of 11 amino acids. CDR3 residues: CASILWGELFF. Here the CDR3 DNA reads TGCGCCAGCATACTCTGGGGGGAGCTGTTTTTT.

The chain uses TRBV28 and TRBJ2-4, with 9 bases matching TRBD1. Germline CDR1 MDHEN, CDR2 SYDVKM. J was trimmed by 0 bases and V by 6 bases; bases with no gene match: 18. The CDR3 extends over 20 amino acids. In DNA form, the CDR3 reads TGTGCCAGCAGCCCTCCCTGGTACCGGGACAGGGAGATAGCCAAAAACATTCAGTACTTC. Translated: CASSPPWYRDREIAKNIQYF.

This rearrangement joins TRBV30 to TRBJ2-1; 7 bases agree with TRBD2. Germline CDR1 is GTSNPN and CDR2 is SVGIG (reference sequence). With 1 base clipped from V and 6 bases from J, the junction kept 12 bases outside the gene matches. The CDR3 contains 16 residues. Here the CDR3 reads CAWSAPETSTPNEQFF. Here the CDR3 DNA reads TGTGCCTGGAGTGCCCCCGAGACTAGCACGCCCAATGAGCAGTTCTTC.

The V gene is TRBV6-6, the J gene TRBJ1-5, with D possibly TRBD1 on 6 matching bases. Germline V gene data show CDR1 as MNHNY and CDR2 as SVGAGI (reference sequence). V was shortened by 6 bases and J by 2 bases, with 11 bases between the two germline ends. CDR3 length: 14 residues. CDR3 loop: CASSTGRGNQPQHF. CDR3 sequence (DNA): TGTGCCAGCAGCACAGGGCGGGGCAATCAGCCCCAGCATTTT.

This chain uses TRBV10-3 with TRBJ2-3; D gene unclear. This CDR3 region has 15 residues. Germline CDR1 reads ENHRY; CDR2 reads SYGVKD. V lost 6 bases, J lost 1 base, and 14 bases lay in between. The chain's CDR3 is CAISLSPRGTDTQYF. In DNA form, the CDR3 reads TGTGCCATCAGCCTGTCCCCTCGGGGCACAGATACGCAGTATTTT.

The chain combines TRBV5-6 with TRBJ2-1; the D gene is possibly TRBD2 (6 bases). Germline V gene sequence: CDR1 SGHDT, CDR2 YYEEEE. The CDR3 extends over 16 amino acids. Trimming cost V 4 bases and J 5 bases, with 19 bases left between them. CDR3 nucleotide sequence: TGTGCCAGCAGCCCGGGTTCCGGGGGTGGAAACAATGAGCAGTTCTTC. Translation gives CASSPGSGGGNNEQFF.

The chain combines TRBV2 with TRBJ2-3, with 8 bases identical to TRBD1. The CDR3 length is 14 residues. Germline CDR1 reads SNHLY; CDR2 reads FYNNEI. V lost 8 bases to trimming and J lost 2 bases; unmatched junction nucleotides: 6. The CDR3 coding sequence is TGTGCCAGCTCGGGACAGGTGAACACAGATACGCAGTATTTT. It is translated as CASSGQVNTDTQYF.

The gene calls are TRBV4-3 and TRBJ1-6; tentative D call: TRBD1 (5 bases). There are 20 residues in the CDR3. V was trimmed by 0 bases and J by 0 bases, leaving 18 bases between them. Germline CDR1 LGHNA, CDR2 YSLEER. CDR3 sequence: CASSQDGTGGGGSYNSPLHF. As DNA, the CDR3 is TGCGCCAGCAGCCAAGATGGGACTGGTGGAGGAGGCTCCTATAATTCACCCCTCCACTTT.

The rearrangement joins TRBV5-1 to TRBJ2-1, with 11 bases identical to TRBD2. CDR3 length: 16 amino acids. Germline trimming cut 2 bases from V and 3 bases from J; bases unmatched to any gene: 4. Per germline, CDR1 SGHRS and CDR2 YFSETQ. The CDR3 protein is CASSLLAGAVYNEQFF. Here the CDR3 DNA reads TGCGCCAGCAGCTTACTAGCGGGGGCCGTCTACAATGAGCAGTTCTTC.

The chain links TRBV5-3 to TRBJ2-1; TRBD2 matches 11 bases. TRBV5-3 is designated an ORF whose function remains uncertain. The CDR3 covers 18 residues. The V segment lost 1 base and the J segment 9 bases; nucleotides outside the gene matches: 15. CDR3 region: CARSLLAGGPRVVVEQFF. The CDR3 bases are TGTGCCAGAAGCTTGCTAGCGGGAGGCCCCAGGGTTGTGGTTGAGCAGTTCTTC.

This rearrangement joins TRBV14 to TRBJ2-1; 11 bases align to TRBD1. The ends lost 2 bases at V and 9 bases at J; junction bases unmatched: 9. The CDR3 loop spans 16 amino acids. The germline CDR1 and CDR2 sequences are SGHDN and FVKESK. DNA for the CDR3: TGTGCCAGCAGCCAAAACCGGGACAGGGGGAAGGGTGAGCAGTTCTTC. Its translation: CASSQNRDRGKGEQFF.